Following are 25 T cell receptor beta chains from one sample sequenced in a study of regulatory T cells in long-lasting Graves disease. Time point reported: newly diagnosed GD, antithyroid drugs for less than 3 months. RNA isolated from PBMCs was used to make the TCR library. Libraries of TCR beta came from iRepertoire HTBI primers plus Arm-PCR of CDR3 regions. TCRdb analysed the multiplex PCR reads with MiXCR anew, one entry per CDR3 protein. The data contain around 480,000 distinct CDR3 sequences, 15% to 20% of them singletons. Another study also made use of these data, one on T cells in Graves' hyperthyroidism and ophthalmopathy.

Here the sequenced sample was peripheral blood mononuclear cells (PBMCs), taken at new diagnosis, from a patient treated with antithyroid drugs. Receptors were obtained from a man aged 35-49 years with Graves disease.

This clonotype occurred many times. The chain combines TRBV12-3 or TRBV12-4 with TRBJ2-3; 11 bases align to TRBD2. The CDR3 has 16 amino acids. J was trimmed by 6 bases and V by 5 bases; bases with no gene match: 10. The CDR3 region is CASSPLAGGPIDTQYF. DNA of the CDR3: TGTGCCAGCAGTCCTTTAGCGGGAGGGCCAATCGATACGCAGTATTTT.

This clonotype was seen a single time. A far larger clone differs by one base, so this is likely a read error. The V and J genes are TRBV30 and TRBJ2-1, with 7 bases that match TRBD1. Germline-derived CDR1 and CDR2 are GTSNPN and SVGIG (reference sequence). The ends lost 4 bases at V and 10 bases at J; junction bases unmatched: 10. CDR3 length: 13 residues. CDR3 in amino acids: CAWIRDRPYEQFF. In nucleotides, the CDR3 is TGTGCCTGGATTCGGGACAGACCCTACGAGCAGTTCTTC.

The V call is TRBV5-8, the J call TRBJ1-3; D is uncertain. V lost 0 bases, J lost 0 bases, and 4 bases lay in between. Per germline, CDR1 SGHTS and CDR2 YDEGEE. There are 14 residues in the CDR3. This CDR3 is CASSLGFSGNTIYF. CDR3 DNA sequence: TGTGCCAGCAGCTTGGGGTTCTCTGGAAACACCATATATTTT.

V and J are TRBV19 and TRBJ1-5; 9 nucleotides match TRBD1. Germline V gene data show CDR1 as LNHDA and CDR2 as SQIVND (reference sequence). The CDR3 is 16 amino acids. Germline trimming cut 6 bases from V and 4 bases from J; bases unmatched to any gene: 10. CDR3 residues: CASSHYPDRGNQPQHF. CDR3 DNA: TGTGCCAGTAGCCATTACCCGGACAGGGGAAATCAGCCCCAGCATTTT.

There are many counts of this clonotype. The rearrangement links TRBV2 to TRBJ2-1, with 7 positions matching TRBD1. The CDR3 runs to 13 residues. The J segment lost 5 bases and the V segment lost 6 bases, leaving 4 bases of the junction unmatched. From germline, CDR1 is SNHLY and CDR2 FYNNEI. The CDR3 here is CASSADRDNEQFF. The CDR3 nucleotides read TGTGCCAGCAGCGCAGACAGGGACAATGAGCAGTTCTTC.

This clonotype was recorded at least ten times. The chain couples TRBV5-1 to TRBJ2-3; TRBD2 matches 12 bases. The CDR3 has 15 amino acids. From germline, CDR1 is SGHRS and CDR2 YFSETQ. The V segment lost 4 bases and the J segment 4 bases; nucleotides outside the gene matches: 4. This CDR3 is CASSAGLAGPDTQYF. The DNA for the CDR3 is TGCGCCAGCAGCGCGGGACTAGCGGGCCCAGATACGCAGTATTTT.

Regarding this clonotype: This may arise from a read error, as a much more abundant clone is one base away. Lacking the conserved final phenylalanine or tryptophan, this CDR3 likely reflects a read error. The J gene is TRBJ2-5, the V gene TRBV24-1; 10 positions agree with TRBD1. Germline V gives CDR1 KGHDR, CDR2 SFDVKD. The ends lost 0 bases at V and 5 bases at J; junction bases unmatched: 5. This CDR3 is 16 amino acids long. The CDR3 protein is CATSDLTGQGTETQYL. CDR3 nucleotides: TGTGCCACCAGTGATTTGACGGGACAGGGGACGGAGACCCAGTACCTC.

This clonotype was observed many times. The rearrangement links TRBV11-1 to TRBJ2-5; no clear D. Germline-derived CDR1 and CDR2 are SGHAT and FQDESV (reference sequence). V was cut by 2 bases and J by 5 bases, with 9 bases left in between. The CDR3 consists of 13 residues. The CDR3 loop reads CASSLHYRETQYF. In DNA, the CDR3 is TGTGCCAGCAGCTTACATTACCGGGAGACCCAGTACTTC.

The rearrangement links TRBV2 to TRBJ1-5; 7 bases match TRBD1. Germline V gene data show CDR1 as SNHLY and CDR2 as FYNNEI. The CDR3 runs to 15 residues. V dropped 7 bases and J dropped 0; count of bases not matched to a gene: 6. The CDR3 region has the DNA TGTGCCAGCAAGGGGACAGCGTATAGCAATCAGCCCCAGCATTTT. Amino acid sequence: CASKGTAYSNQPQHF.

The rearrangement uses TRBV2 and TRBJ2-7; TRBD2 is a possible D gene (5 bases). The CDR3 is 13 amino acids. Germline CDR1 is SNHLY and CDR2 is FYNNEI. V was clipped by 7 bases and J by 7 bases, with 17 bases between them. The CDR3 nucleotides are TGTGCCAGCAATCGAGAGCGGCTCGAGGAGCAGTACTTC. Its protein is CASNRERLEEQYF. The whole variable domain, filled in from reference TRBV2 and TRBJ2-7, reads EPEVTQTPSHQVTQMGQEVILRCVPISNHLYFYWYRQILGQKVEFLVSFYNNEISEKSEIFDDQFSVERPDGSNFTLKIRSTKLEDSAMYFCASNRERLEEQYFGPGTRLTVT.

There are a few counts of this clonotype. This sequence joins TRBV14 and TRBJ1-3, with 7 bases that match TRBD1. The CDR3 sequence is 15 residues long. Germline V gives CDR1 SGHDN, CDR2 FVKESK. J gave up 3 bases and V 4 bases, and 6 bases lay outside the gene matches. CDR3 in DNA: TGTGCCAGCAGCCCCCTCAGGGGGGGTGGAAACACCATATATTTT. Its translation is CASSPLRGGGNTIYF.

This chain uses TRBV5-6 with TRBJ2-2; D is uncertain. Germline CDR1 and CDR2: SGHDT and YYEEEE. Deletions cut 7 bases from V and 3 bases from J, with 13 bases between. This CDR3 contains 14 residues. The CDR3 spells CASHASPHTGELFF. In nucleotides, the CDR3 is TGTGCCAGCCACGCGAGCCCCCACACCGGGGAGCTGTTTTTT. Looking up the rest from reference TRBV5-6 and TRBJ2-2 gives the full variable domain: DAGVTQSPTHLIKTRGQQVTLRCSPKSGHDTVSWYQQALGQGPQFIFQYYEEEERQRGNFPDRFSGHQFPNYSSELNVNALLLGDSALYLCASHASPHTGELFFGEGSRLTVL.

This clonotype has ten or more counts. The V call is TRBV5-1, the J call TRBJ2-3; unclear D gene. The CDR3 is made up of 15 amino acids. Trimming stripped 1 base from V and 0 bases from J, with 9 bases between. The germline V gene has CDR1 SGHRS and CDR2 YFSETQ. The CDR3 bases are TGCGCCAGCAGCTTGAAGGTCAGGAGCACAGATACGCAGTATTTT. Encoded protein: CASSLKVRSTDTQYF.

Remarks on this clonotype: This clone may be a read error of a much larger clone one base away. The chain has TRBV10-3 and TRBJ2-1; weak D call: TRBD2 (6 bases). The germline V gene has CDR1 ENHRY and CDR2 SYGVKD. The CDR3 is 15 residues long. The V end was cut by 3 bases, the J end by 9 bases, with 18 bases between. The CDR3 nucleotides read TGTGCCATCAGTGAACCTGTTTCGGGGGTCGGTGAGCAGTTCTTC. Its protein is CAISEPVSGVGEQFF.

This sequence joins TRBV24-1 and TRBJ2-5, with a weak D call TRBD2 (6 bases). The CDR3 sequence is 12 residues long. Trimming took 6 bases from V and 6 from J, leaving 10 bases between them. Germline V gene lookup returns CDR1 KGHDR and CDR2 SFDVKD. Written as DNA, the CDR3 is TGTGCCACCAGTCGGGGGAGGCAGACCCAGTACTTC. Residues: CATSRGRQTQYF.

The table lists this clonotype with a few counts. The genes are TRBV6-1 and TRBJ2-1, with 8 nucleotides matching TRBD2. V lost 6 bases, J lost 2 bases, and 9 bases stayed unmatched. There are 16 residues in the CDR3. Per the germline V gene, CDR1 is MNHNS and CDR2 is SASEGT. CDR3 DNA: TGTGCCAGCAGCCCCCGTGGTAGCGGGACCTACAATGAGCAGTTCTTC. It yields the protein CASSPRGSGTYNEQFF.

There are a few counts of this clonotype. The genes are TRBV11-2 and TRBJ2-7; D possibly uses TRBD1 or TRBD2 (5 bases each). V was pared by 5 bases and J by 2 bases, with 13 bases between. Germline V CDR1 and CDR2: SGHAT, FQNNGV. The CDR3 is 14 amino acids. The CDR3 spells CASSQDWDAYEQYF. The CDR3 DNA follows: TGTGCCAGCAGCCAAGATTGGGACGCCTACGAGCAGTACTTC.

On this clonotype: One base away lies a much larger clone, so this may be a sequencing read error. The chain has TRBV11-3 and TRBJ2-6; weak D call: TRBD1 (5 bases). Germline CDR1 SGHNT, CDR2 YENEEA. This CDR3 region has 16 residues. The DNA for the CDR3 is TGTGCCAGCAGCTTAGTGGGAATCTCTGGGGCCAACGTCCCGACTTTC. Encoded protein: CASSLVGISGANVPTF. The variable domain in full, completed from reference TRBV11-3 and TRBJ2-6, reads EAGVVQSPRYKIIEKKQPVAFWCNPISGHNTLYWYLQNLGQGPELLIRYENEEAVDDSQLPKDRFSAERLKGVDSTLKIQPAELGDSAVYLCASSLVGISGANVPTFGAGSRLTVL.

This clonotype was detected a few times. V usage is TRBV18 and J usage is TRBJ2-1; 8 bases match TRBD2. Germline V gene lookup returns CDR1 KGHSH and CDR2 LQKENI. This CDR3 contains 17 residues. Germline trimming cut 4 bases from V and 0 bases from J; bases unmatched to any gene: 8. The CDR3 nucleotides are TGTGCCAGCTCACAGAGTACCGGGACTAGCTCCTACAATGAGCAGTTCTTC. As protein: CASSQSTGTSSYNEQFF.

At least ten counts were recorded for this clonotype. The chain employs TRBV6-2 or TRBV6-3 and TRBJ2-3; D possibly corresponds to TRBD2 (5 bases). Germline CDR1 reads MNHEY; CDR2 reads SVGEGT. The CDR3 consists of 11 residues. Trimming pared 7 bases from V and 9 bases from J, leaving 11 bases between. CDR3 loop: CASTERWTQYF. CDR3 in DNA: TGTGCCAGCACCGAGCGGTGGACGCAGTATTTT.

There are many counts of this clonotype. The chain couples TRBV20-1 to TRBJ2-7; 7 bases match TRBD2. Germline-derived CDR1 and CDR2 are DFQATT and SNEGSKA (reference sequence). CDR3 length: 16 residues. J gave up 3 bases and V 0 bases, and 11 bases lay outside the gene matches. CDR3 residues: CSAREANGRLVYEQYF. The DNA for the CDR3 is TGCAGTGCTAGAGAGGCTAACGGGAGGCTTGTCTACGAGCAGTACTTC.

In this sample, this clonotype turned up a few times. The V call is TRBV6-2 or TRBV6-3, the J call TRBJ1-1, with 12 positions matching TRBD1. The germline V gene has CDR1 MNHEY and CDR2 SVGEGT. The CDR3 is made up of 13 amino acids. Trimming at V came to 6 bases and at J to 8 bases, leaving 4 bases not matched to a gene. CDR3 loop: CASSFGTGGEAFF. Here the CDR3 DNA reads TGTGCCAGCAGCTTCGGGACAGGGGGCGAAGCTTTCTTT.

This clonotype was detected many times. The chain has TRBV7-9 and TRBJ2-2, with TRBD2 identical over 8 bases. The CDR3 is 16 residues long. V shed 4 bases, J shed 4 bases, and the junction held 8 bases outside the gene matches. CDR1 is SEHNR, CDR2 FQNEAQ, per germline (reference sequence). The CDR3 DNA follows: TGTGCCAGCAGCTCCCCGGGACTAGTGGGCACCGGGGAGCTGTTTTTT. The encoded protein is CASSSPGLVGTGELFF.

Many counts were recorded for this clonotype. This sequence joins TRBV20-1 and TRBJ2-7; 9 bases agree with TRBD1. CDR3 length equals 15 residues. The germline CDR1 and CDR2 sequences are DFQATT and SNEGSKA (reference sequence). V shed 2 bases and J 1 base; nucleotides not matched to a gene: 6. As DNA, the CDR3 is TGCAGTGCTAGATCCTCGGGACAGGGATCCTACGAGCAGTACTTC. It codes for CSARSSGQGSYEQYF.

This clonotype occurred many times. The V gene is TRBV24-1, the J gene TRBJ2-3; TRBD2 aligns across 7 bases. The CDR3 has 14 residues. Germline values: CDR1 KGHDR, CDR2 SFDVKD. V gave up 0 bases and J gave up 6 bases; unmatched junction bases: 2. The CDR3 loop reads CATSDLRGSDTQYF. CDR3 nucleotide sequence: TGTGCCACCAGTGATTTGCGCGGGAGCGATACGCAGTATTTT.